The 30 T cell receptor beta chains below all came from one sample that was sequenced in a study of CD8+ T cells in alopecia areata (dated by TCRdb to 2017 to 2018). The library was built by means of the immunoSEQ multiplex PCR assay. To provide template for TCR sequencing, every sample had RNA extracted and reverse transcribed into cDNA. Imported from immuneACCESS, the table was reduced by TCRdb to in-frame sequences with V and J called. These copies leave out some clones; in studies compared against another copy, an unresolved V gene accounts for under half, and the cause of the remainder is not known. In all, the sample holds about 42,000 clones, and just over 65% of those were seen once. The ten largest clones capture about a fifth of the sample. The time point label on this specimen signifies: less than five weeks on oral tofacitinib. The label giving this sample's treatment or condition can be read as: oral pan-JAK inhibitor, 5-10 mg twice daily.

This sample comprised CD8+ T cells sorted from blood, obtained at week 4, from a patient treated with tofacitinib. The receptors stem from a human donor with alopecia areata.

This chain uses TRBV29-1 with TRBJ1-2; possible D gene TRBD1, 5 bases. V was shortened by 6 bases and J by 3 bases, with 11 bases between the two germline ends. Germline loops: CDR1 SQVTM, CDR2 ANQGSEA. This CDR3 is 12 amino acids long. CDR3 region: CSVYGTDYGYTF. As DNA, the CDR3 is TGCAGCGTCTACGGGACGGACTATGGCTACACCTTC.

The chain joins TRBV6-4 to TRBJ2-3, with 8 bases matching TRBD2. Germline-derived CDR1 and CDR2 are MRHNA and SNTAGT. This CDR3 has 16 amino acids. Trimming removed 2 bases from V and 1 base from J; junction bases left unmatched: 5. CDR3 sequence: CASSDKSGGGTDTQYF. CDR3 DNA sequence: TGTGCCAGCAGTGACAAAAGCGGGGGTGGCACAGATACGCAGTATTTT.

This clone occurred a few times. This chain links TRBV11-2 with TRBJ2-1, with 12 bases identical to TRBD2. The V and J ends lost 4 bases and 7 bases, in that order; junction bases with no gene match: 5. The CDR3 runs to 15 residues. Germline lookup yields CDR1 SGHAT and CDR2 FQNNGV. The CDR3 DNA reads as TGTGCCAGCAGCTCTAGCGGGGGGGCCGGGAATGAGCAGTTCTTC. Protein sequence: CASSSSGGAGNEQFF.

The chain combines TRBV13 with TRBJ2-5; possibly TRBD1 or TRBD2 for D (5 bases each). Trimming cost V 0 bases and J 2 bases, with 13 bases left between them. The CDR3 contains 16 residues. Per germline, CDR1 PRHDT and CDR2 FYEKMQ (reference sequence). The CDR3 DNA reads TGTGCCAGCAGCTTAGGCATGGGACGGATGCAAGAGACCCAGTACTTC. This sequence encodes CASSLGMGRMQETQYF.

The V gene is TRBV27, the J gene TRBJ2-2; D unclear. The germline V and J ends were trimmed by 7 bases and 0 bases, with 6 bases remaining between them. CDR3 size: 13 residues. Germline V gene sequence: CDR1 MNHEY, CDR2 SMNVEV (reference sequence). The CDR3 coding sequence is TGTGCCAGCACTGAAGCGAACACCGGGGAGCTGTTTTTT. It is translated as CASTEANTGELFF.

This clone was detected only once. V usage is TRBV30 and J usage is TRBJ1-4, with unresolved D. Germline V gene sequence: CDR1 GTSNPN, CDR2 SVGIG (reference sequence). This CDR3 has 16 residues. Trimming took off 0 bases at V and 0 bases at J, with 11 bases between the two ends. CDR3 nucleotide sequence: TGTGCCTGGAGTGTCACCTTGAACCCAACTAATGAAAAACTGTTTTTT. Residues: CAWSVTLNPTNEKLFF.

Only a few counts were recorded for this clone. J is TRBJ2-1 and V is TRBV27, with TRBD1 as a possible D gene (7 bases). Trimming cost V 4 bases and J 0 bases, with 16 bases left between them. Per germline, CDR1 MNHEY and CDR2 SMNVEV (reference sequence). This CDR3 comprises 17 residues. The CDR3 DNA sequence: TGTGCCAGCAGTTGGGGGGTGACAGGGAGCTCCTACAATGAGCAGTTCTTC. This gives the protein CASSWGVTGSSYNEQFF.

This sequence joins TRBV23-1 and TRBJ2-4, with a weak D call TRBD1 (5 bases). TRBV23-1 is an ORF, with its function uncertain. This CDR3 spans 13 amino acids. V dropped 6 bases and J dropped 2 bases, with 8 bases sitting between them. The CDR3 region is CASSGHPKNIQYF. The CDR3 bases are TGCGCCAGCAGCGGACACCCCAAAAACATTCAGTACTTC.

The chain couples TRBV7-3 to TRBJ2-2; TRBD1 agrees at 8 bases. Losses at the gene ends were 6 bases for V and 7 bases for J; bases not matched to a gene: 13. The CDR3 extends over 16 amino acids. The V gene's germline CDR1 is SGHTA and CDR2 FQGTGA. CDR3 sequence: CASRRGKDRVNGELFF. The CDR3 coding sequence is TGTGCCAGCAGGCGAGGGAAGGACAGGGTGAACGGGGAGCTGTTTTTT.

The chain employs TRBV27 and TRBJ2-4; 7 bases are shared with TRBD2. Germline V gives CDR1 MNHEY, CDR2 SMNVEV (reference sequence). The V segment lost 5 bases and the J segment 0 bases; nucleotides outside the gene matches: 10. This CDR3 has 17 residues. The CDR3 protein is CASSPGGRGQAKNIQYF. CDR3 in DNA: TGTGCCAGCAGTCCCGGTGGGAGGGGCCAAGCCAAAAACATTCAGTACTTC.

The V gene is TRBV30, the J gene TRBJ2-2; D possibly corresponds to TRBD1 (6 bases). V lost 1 base and J 5 bases, leaving 14 bases between the germline ends. The V gene's germline CDR1 is GTSNPN and CDR2 SVGIG (reference sequence). The CDR3 consists of 15 residues. The CDR3, as DNA: TGTGCCTGGAGTGCCTATCACAGGGATACCGGGGAGCTGTTTTTT. It codes for CAWSAYHRDTGELFF.

The CDR3 sequence: CSVEKGAGGITDTQYF. The CDR3 DNA is TGCAGCGTTGAGAAAGGAGCAGGGGGCATAACAGATACGCAGTATTTT. The chain is built from TRBV29-1 and TRBJ2-3; TRBD1 agrees at 8 bases. Germline V gene data show CDR1 as SQVTM and CDR2 as ANQGSEA. This CDR3 is 16 amino acids long. V shed 3 bases, J shed 3 bases, and the junction held 11 bases outside the gene matches.

The chain combines TRBV6-6 with TRBJ2-1; 13 positions match TRBD2. The CDR3 length is 16 residues. V dropped 6 bases and J dropped 4; count of bases not matched to a gene: 6. Germline V gene data show CDR1 as MNHNY and CDR2 as SVGAGI (reference sequence). For the CDR3, the DNA is TGTGCCAGCAGCTCCCGACTAGCGGGGGGATACAATGAGCAGTTCTTC. Encoded protein: CASSSRLAGGYNEQFF.

The CDR3 region is CASSLGLSQETQYF. The CDR3 region has the DNA TGTGCCAGCAGCTTAGGCTTGTCCCAAGAGACCCAGTACTTC. The V call is TRBV7-2, the J call TRBJ2-5; D remains unclear. The CDR3 is made up of 14 amino acids. Germline V gives CDR1 SGHTA, CDR2 FQGNSA. Trimming took off 1 base at V and 1 base at J, with 7 bases between the two ends.

The chain has TRBV25-1 and TRBJ1-2, with D hard to call. The CDR3 is 15 residues long. V lost 4 bases and J 0 bases, leaving 12 bases between the germline ends. The V gene's germline CDR1 is MGHDK and CDR2 SYGVNS. The CDR3 is CASSGIYSANYGYTF. The CDR3 region has the DNA TGTGCCAGCAGTGGGATCTACAGCGCTAACTATGGCTACACCTTC.

The rearrangement links TRBV19 to TRBJ2-2; D not resolved. V lost 6 bases, J lost 2 bases, and 10 bases lay in between. The CDR3 has 14 amino acids. Looked up from germline, CDR1 is LNHDA and CDR2 is SQIVND (reference sequence). The CDR3 here is CASSWTENTGELFF. CDR3 DNA sequence: TGTGCCAGTAGCTGGACGGAAAACACCGGGGAGCTGTTTTTT.

The chain recombines TRBV9 with TRBJ2-2; 11 bases map to TRBD2. In germline, CDR1 is SGDLS, CDR2 YYNGEE. The CDR3 has 17 residues. The junction had 11 bases not matched to a gene; V was cut back by 3 bases and J by 7 bases. DNA of the CDR3: TGTGCCAGCAGCGCAGCTAGCGGGGGGACTCTGGGCGGGGAGCTGTTTTTT. Translation gives CASSAASGGTLGGELFF.

The rearrangement joins TRBV25-1 to TRBJ2-7; tentative D call: TRBD2 (6 bases). Between the trimmed V and J ends, which lost 11 bases and 1 base, there was a span of 15 bases. This CDR3 comprises 13 residues. The germline V gene encodes CDR1 MGHDK and CDR2 SYGVNS. For the CDR3, the DNA is TGTGCCTCGGGAGACTTAAGTTCCTACGAGCAGTACTTC. Its translation is CASGDLSSYEQYF.

The rearrangement joins TRBV29-1 to TRBJ1-2, with no clear D. V shed 6 bases and J shed 0 bases, with 8 bases lying between them. Germline V gene data show CDR1 as SQVTM and CDR2 as ANQGSEA. The CDR3 loop spans 12 amino acids. CDR3 DNA: TGCAGCGTGGATAACGCTAACTATGGCTACACCTTC. Translation gives CSVDNANYGYTF.

The gene calls are TRBV15 and TRBJ1-5; tentative D call: TRBD1 (5 bases). Germline CDR1 is LNHNV and CDR2 is YYDKDF (reference sequence). The CDR3 is 14 amino acids. V was pared by 3 bases and J by 3 bases, with 9 bases between. In nucleotides, the CDR3 is TGTGCCACCAGCAGTTGGGGGATCAATCAGCCCCAGCATTTT. As protein: CATSSWGINQPQHF.

This clone was counted between two and nine times. The chain joins TRBV29-1 to TRBJ1-1; D might be TRBD1 (6 bases). Trimming stripped 7 bases from V and 1 base from J, with 7 bases between. CDR1 and CDR2 from the germline V gene are SQVTM and ANQGSEA. The CDR3 is 11 amino acids. The CDR3 spells CSGRGNTEAFF. As DNA, the CDR3 is TGCAGCGGCAGGGGGAACACTGAAGCTTTCTTT.

The chain recombines TRBV30 with TRBJ2-7; 7 nucleotides agree with TRBD1. Germline V gene lookup returns CDR1 GTSNPN and CDR2 SVGIG (reference sequence). The CDR3 is made up of 14 amino acids. V lost 4 bases, J lost 4 bases, and 10 bases stayed unmatched. In DNA form, the CDR3 reads TGTGCCTGGACCCCCTCCGACAGGGCTTACGAGCAGTACTTC. It is translated as CAWTPSDRAYEQYF.

V usage is TRBV9 and J usage is TRBJ2-1; 13 positions agree with TRBD2. The CDR3 is made up of 18 amino acids. With V trimmed by 4 bases and J by 4 bases, 11 bases remained unmatched. Germline CDR1 SGDLS, CDR2 YYNGEE. The CDR3 here is CASSTRTSGGSSYNEQFF. CDR3 in DNA: TGTGCCAGCAGCACCAGGACTAGCGGGGGTTCCTCATACAATGAGCAGTTCTTC.

The chain links TRBV4-3 to TRBJ2-7; TRBD1 matches 12 bases. The germline CDR1 and CDR2 sequences are LGHNA and YSLEER. CDR3 length: 15 residues. Trimming removed 4 bases from V and 4 bases from J; junction bases left unmatched: 5. The CDR3 here is CASSLGTGGGYEQYF. CDR3 coding DNA: TGCGCCAGCAGCCTTGGGACAGGGGGCGGTTACGAGCAGTACTTC.

The V and J genes are TRBV5-6 and TRBJ1-1; D unresolved. Germline V CDR1 and CDR2: SGHDT, YYEEEE. CDR3 length: 14 amino acids. The V end was cut by 3 bases, the J end by 2 bases, with 11 bases between. CDR3 sequence (DNA): TGTGCCAGCAGCTCGAACGGCAGAAACACTGAAGCTTTCTTT. Translating it yields CASSSNGRNTEAFF.

This sequence joins TRBV15 and TRBJ2-7, with D perhaps matching TRBD1 (7 bases). Germline CDR1 LNHNV, CDR2 YYDKDF (reference sequence). CDR3 length: 15 residues. Trimming shortened V by 1 base and J by 6 bases, and 16 bases separated the two germline ends. CDR3 protein: CATSRVSGGPFEQYF. CDR3 DNA sequence: TGTGCCACCAGCAGAGTATCAGGGGGGCCTTTCGAGCAGTACTTC.

The V call is TRBV27, the J call TRBJ2-7; D remains unclear. The V and J ends lost 2 bases and 4 bases respectively, with 9 bases between them. The length of the CDR3 is 13 residues. Germline lookup yields CDR1 MNHEY and CDR2 SMNVEV (reference sequence). The CDR3 nucleotides read TGTGCCAGCAGTTTAAGTATCCGTTACGAGCAGTACTTC. It codes for CASSLSIRYEQYF.

The CDR3 here is CATSRLKRENQETQYF. The CDR3 nucleotides read TGTGCCACCAGCCGCCTGAAGCGGGAAAACCAAGAGACCCAGTACTTC. The chain employs TRBV15 and TRBJ2-5; 7 positions match TRBD2. The CDR3 covers 16 residues. V lost 5 bases, J lost 0 bases, and 9 bases stayed unmatched. Per germline, CDR1 LNHNV and CDR2 YYDKDF (reference sequence).

This clone was counted a few times. The genes are TRBV5-1 and TRBJ2-1, with a possible D match to TRBD1 (5 bases). This CDR3 contains 16 residues. The germline V gene encodes CDR1 SGHRS and CDR2 YFSETQ. V lost 1 base and J 0 bases, leaving 11 bases between the germline ends. The chain's CDR3 is CASSLNSGSSYNEQFF. CDR3 bases: TGCGCCAGCAGCTTGAATTCAGGGTCCTCCTACAATGAGCAGTTCTTC. The whole variable domain, remainder taken from reference TRBV5-1 and TRBJ2-1, is KAGVTQTPRYLIKTRGQQVTLSCSPISGHRSVSWYQQTPGQGLQFLFEYFSETQRNKGNFPGRFSGRQFSNSRSEMNVSTLELGDSALYLCASSLNSGSSYNEQFFGPGTRLTVL.

V usage is TRBV13 and J usage is TRBJ2-5; perhaps TRBD2 as D (5 bases). This CDR3 comprises 15 residues. V lost 7 bases, J lost 1 base, and 16 bases lay in between. The V gene's germline CDR1 is PRHDT and CDR2 FYEKMQ (reference sequence). CDR3 bases: TGTGCCAGCAATTCGAGGGATAGGGCCCAAGAGACCCAGTACTTC. Protein: CASNSRDRAQETQYF.